The 26 T cell receptor beta chains presented below share a single source sample, sequenced in a study of T cell responses to AZD1222 COVID-19 vaccine. This table comes from immunoSEQ multiplex PCR, and its TCRdb copy is limited to in-frame clones, with some not included. The sample has some 110,000 clones; about 88% are singletons. Sequences were derived from peripheral blood, sampled 28 days after the second AZD1222 dose. The source of these receptors is an adult who received the AZD1222 COVID-19 vaccine.

This clone was seen once. A junction end diverges from the germline sequence, so it may reflect a read error. The chain recombines TRBV18 with TRBJ2-1, with 7 bases lining up with TRBD1. The germline V gene has CDR1 KGHSH and CDR2 LQKENI. CDR3 length equals 13 residues. This CDR3 reads CASSPFRDSRPLF. The CDR3 coding sequence is TGTGCCAGCTCACCATTCCGGGACAGCCGACCCCTCTTC. Combining the CDR3 with reference TRBV18 and TRBJ2-1 gives the whole variable domain NAGVMQNPRHLVRRRGQEARLRCSPMKGHSHVYWYRQLPEEGLKFMVYLQKENIIDESGMPKERFSAEFPKEGPSILRIQQVVRGDSAAYFCASSPFRDSRPLFGPGTRLTVL.

The chain is built from TRBV11-2 and TRBJ1-2; D remains ambiguous. Germline V gene lookup returns CDR1 SGHAT and CDR2 FQNNGV. Trimming shortened V by 2 bases and J by 5 bases, and 15 bases separated the two germline ends. There are 15 residues in the CDR3. CDR3: CASSLSPLSPYGYTF. In DNA form, the CDR3 reads TGTGCCAGCAGCTTATCTCCACTAAGCCCGTATGGCTACACCTTC.

The rearrangement links TRBV19 to TRBJ2-6; D remains ambiguous. Trimming removed 5 bases from V and 0 bases from J, with 8 bases in between. The CDR3 totals 15 residues. Germline V gene data show CDR1 as LNHDA and CDR2 as SQIVND (reference sequence). The CDR3 sequence is CASSWGSSGANVLTF. DNA for the CDR3: TGTGCCAGTAGTTGGGGTTCCTCTGGGGCCAACGTCCTGACTTTC.

The chain has TRBV11-2 and TRBJ2-3; 8 bases align to TRBD2. This CDR3 has 14 amino acids. Per germline, CDR1 SGHAT and CDR2 FQNNGV. V shed 5 bases, J shed 4 bases, and the junction held 5 bases outside the gene matches. CDR3 sequence: CASSHVGGADTQYF. Written as DNA, the CDR3 is TGTGCCAGCAGCCACGTCGGGGGGGCAGATACGCAGTATTTT.

V gene TRBV19 combines with J gene TRBJ1-5, with 7 bases identical to TRBD1. The trim removed 6 bases at V and 6 bases at J, leaving 17 bases unmatched. The CDR3 contains 17 residues. CDR1 LNHDA and CDR2 SQIVND come from the germline V gene (reference sequence). CDR3 protein: CASSDIGAGGRSQPQHF. As DNA, the CDR3 is TGTGCCAGTAGCGATATAGGGGCAGGGGGTCGGAGTCAGCCCCAGCATTTT.

This clone was observed a single time. The CDR3 here is CATSNIAGATDTQYF. The DNA of the CDR3 is TGTGCCACCAGCAACATAGCGGGAGCAACAGATACGCAGTATTTT. This chain uses TRBV15 with TRBJ2-3; 9 positions match TRBD2. Losses at the gene ends were 4 bases for V and 3 bases for J; bases not matched to a gene: 5. Germline CDR1 and CDR2: LNHNV and YYDKDF (reference sequence). The CDR3 loop spans 15 amino acids. Looking up the rest from reference TRBV15 and TRBJ2-3 gives the full variable domain: DAMVIQNPRYQVTQFGKPVTLSCSQTLNHNVMYWYQQKSSQAPKLLFHYYDKDFNNEADTPDNFQSRRPNTSFCFLDIRSPGLGDTAMYLCATSNIAGATDTQYFGPGTRLTVL.

The chain recombines TRBV19 with TRBJ1-1; D is unclear. CDR1 and CDR2 (germline): LNHDA, SQIVND (reference sequence). CDR3 size: 14 residues. Between the trimmed V and J ends, which lost 7 bases and 1 base, there was a span of 13 bases. CDR3 loop: CASISARANTEAFF. In nucleotides, the CDR3 is TGTGCCAGTATTTCGGCCCGAGCGAACACTGAAGCTTTCTTT.

This chain joins TRBV5-6 and TRBJ1-2; 9 bases map to TRBD1. CDR1 is SGHDT and CDR2 is YYEEEE in the germline V gene. This CDR3 spans 14 amino acids. Germline trimming cut 5 bases from V and 4 bases from J; bases unmatched to any gene: 6. The CDR3 bases are TGTGCCAGCAGAACCGGGACAGGGATCTATGGCTACACCTTC. The encoded protein is CASRTGTGIYGYTF.

The V and J genes are TRBV7-3 and TRBJ2-1; D uncertain. CDR3 length: 14 amino acids. Germline CDR1 is SGHTA and CDR2 is FQGTGA. Trimming removed 5 bases at V and 6 bases at J, with 14 bases between. The CDR3 loop is CASSPRPSGNEQFF. The CDR3 region has the DNA TGTGCCAGCAGCCCCCGGCCCTCTGGCAATGAGCAGTTCTTC.

The gene calls are TRBV4-3 and TRBJ2-2; D unclear. Germline lookup yields CDR1 LGHNA and CDR2 YSLEER. The CDR3 extends over 15 amino acids. The V gene lost 0 bases and the J gene lost 4 bases, with 9 bases spanning the gap. The CDR3 region has the DNA TGCGCCAGCAGCCAAGACCCTCTCGTCACCGGGGAGCTGTTTTTT. This gives the protein CASSQDPLVTGELFF.

This chain uses TRBV19 with TRBJ1-3; a weak D match, TRBD1 (6 bases). The CDR3 is 15 amino acids. Looked up from germline, CDR1 is LNHDA and CDR2 is SQIVND (reference sequence). The germline V and J ends were trimmed by 7 bases and 0 bases, with 13 bases remaining between them. The CDR3 bases are TGTGCCAGTATGGTTCAGGGGAACTCTGGAAACACCATATATTTT. Its protein is CASMVQGNSGNTIYF.

The chain combines TRBV12-3 or TRBV12-4 with TRBJ2-2; D not certain. V was clipped by 3 bases and J by 9 bases, with 11 bases between them. The CDR3 length is 13 residues. The CDR3 loop reads CASSFTGWRELFF. The CDR3 nucleotides are TGTGCCAGCAGTTTTACGGGTTGGAGGGAGCTGTTTTTT.

Written as DNA, the CDR3 is TGCAGCACTTCTTTTGGGGATGGCTACACCTTC. Its translation is CSTSFGDGYTF. The rearrangement joins TRBV29-1 to TRBJ1-2; no firm D call. Germline CDR1 SQVTM, CDR2 ANQGSEA. V gave up 8 bases and J gave up 6 bases, with 13 bases separating them. CDR3 length equals 11 residues.

The rearrangement links TRBV28 to TRBJ1-4; 9 bases match TRBD1. The V gene end was trimmed by 6 bases and the J gene end by 7 bases; junction bases not matched to a gene: 9. The CDR3 is 15 amino acids. Looked up from germline, CDR1 is MDHEN and CDR2 is SYDVKM. As DNA, the CDR3 is TGTGCCAGCAGGGAAGAACAGGGGGCGCGTGAAAAACTGTTTTTT. The encoded protein is CASREEQGAREKLFF.

V and J are TRBV27 and TRBJ1-4; 7 bases are shared with TRBD1. J gave up 7 bases and V 0 bases, and 5 bases lay outside the gene matches. Germline V gives CDR1 MNHEY, CDR2 SMNVEV (reference sequence). This CDR3 spans 15 amino acids. In DNA, the CDR3 is TGTGCCAGCAGTTTATCCGACAGGGAGGCTGAAAAACTGTTTTTT. Its protein product is CASSLSDREAEKLFF.

This clone was observed a single time. This chain uses TRBV5-6 with TRBJ2-7; 8 bases agree with TRBD1. The V gene end was trimmed by 2 bases and the J gene end by 0 bases; junction bases not matched to a gene: 4. There are 15 residues in the CDR3. Germline CDR1 and CDR2: SGHDT and YYEEEE. The CDR3, as DNA: TGTGCCAGCAGCTTCGGGACAGGATTCTCCTACGAGCAGTACTTC. Amino acid sequence: CASSFGTGFSYEQYF.

The V gene is TRBV5-1, the J gene TRBJ2-7; TRBD1 agrees at 10 bases. Trimming removed 5 bases from V and 2 bases from J; junction bases left unmatched: 4. The CDR3 has 14 amino acids. In germline, CDR1 is SGHRS, CDR2 YFSETQ. CDR3 in amino acids: CASRPGTGAYEQYF. In nucleotides, the CDR3 is TGCGCCAGCAGACCCGGGACAGGGGCCTACGAGCAGTACTTC.

The rearrangement joins TRBV7-9 to TRBJ1-5; TRBD1 matches at 9 bases. Germline-derived CDR1 and CDR2 are SEHNR and FQNEAQ (reference sequence). CDR3 size: 14 residues. Germline trimming cut 5 bases from V and 5 bases from J; bases unmatched to any gene: 4. The CDR3 sequence is CASSRTGEYQPQHF. Here the CDR3 DNA reads TGTGCCAGCAGCCGGACAGGGGAATATCAGCCCCAGCATTTT. The full variable domain, in which reference TRBV7-9 and TRBJ1-5 provide the parts outside the CDR3, is DTGVSQNPRHKITKRGQNVTFRCDPISEHNRLYWYRQTLGQGPEFLTYFQNEAQLEKSRLLSDRFSAERPKGSFSTLEIQRTEQGDSAMYLCASSRTGEYQPQHFGDGTRLSIL.

This chain links TRBV9 with TRBJ2-7; 12 bases align to TRBD1. CDR3 length: 19 residues. Germline values: CDR1 SGDLS, CDR2 YYNGEE. V was pared by 0 bases and J by 0 bases, with 10 bases of the junction left unmatched. CDR3 DNA sequence: TGTGCCAGCAGCGTAGGGGCCGGGACAGGGGGCAGAATCTCCTACGAGCAGTACTTC. Translation: CASSVGAGTGGRISYEQYF.

The chain recombines TRBV27 with TRBJ2-2, with D maybe TRBD1 (6 bases). CDR3 length: 19 residues. V dropped 0 bases and J dropped 0 bases, with 17 bases sitting between them. Germline V gives CDR1 MNHEY, CDR2 SMNVEV (reference sequence). The CDR3 spells CASSLSDRLPPTNTGELFF. CDR3 sequence (DNA): TGTGCCAGCAGTTTATCGGACAGACTCCCACCCACGAACACCGGGGAGCTGTTTTTT.

The chain is built from TRBV14 and TRBJ2-1, with 10 bases fitting TRBD2. The V and J ends lost 0 bases and 7 bases, in that order; junction bases with no gene match: 12. The CDR3 sequence is 18 residues long. In germline, CDR1 is SGHDN, CDR2 FVKESK. The CDR3 DNA follows: TGTGCCAGCAGCCAAGATTTCCCGCTAGCGGGAGTGTTGAATGAGCAGTTCTTC. Amino acids: CASSQDFPLAGVLNEQFF. The variable domain in full, with the rest retrieved from reference TRBV14 and TRBJ2-1, is EAGVTQFPSHSVIEKGQTVTLRCDPISGHDNLYWYRRVMGKEIKFLLHFVKESKQDESGMPNNRFLAERTGGTYSTLKVQPAELEDSGVYFCASSQDFPLAGVLNEQFFGPGTRLTVL.

This chain uses TRBV3-1 (or the pseudogene TRBV3-2) with TRBJ1-5; D perhaps matches TRBD1 (5 bases). Germline CDR1 LGHDT, CDR2 YNNKEL (reference sequence). The CDR3 consists of 15 residues. V was trimmed by 0 bases and J by 5 bases, leaving 11 bases between them. The DNA of the CDR3 is TGTGCCAGCAGCCAAGACGGGGACCCTCATCAGCCCCAGCATTTT. Protein product: CASSQDGDPHQPQHF.

The chain has TRBV11-2 and TRBJ2-1; possibly TRBD1 for D (6 bases). Per germline, CDR1 SGHAT and CDR2 FQNNGV. Trimming cost V 6 bases and J 9 bases, with 12 bases left between them. The CDR3 loop spans 12 amino acids. This CDR3 is CASRQIGGEQFF. The CDR3 region has the DNA TGTGCCAGCAGACAGATAGGGGGTGAGCAGTTCTTC.

This rearrangement joins TRBV24-1 to TRBJ2-2; D is undetermined. The CDR3 covers 17 residues. Germline CDR1 KGHDR, CDR2 SFDVKD. V was cut by 4 bases and J by 0 bases, with 14 bases left in between. CDR3 sequence reads: CATSDVSFPANTGELFF. The CDR3 region has the DNA TGTGCCACCAGTGACGTCAGTTTCCCCGCGAACACCGGGGAGCTGTTTTTT.

The rearrangement links TRBV7-2 to TRBJ2-7, with D perhaps TRBD1 or TRBD2 (5 bases each). CDR1 and CDR2 from the germline V gene are SGHTA and FQGNSA. The CDR3 length is 13 residues. Between the trimmed V and J ends, which lost 5 bases and 0 bases, there was a span of 8 bases. CDR3 region: CASSQGPSYEQYF. CDR3 DNA sequence: TGTGCCAGCAGCCAGGGACCCTCCTACGAGCAGTACTTC.

This clone was seen only a few times. The chain joins TRBV5-1 to TRBJ2-7; D is perhaps TRBD1 (5 bases). Trimming removed 2 bases from V and 5 bases from J, with 8 bases in between. Looked up from germline, CDR1 is SGHRS and CDR2 is YFSETQ. CDR3 length equals 12 residues. This chain's CDR3 is CASSLLRDEQYF. In DNA, the CDR3 is TGCGCCAGCAGCTTACTCAGGGACGAGCAGTACTTC. Combining the CDR3 with reference TRBV5-1 and TRBJ2-7 gives the whole variable domain KAGVTQTPRYLIKTRGQQVTLSCSPISGHRSVSWYQQTPGQGLQFLFEYFSETQRNKGNFPGRFSGRQFSNSRSEMNVSTLELGDSALYLCASSLLRDEQYFGPGTRLTVT.